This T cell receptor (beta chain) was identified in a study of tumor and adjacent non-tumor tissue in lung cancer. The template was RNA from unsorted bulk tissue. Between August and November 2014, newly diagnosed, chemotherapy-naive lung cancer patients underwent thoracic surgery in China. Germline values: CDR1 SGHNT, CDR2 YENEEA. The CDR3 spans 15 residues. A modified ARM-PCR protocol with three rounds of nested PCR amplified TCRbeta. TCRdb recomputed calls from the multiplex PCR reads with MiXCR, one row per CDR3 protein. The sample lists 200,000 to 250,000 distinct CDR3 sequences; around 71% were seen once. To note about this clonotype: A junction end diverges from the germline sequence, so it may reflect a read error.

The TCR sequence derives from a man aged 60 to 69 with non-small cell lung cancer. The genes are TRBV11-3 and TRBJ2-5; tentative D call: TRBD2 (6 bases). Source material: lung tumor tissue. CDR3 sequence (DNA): TGTACCAGCAGATTAGAGGGTGGGGAGGTGGAGACCCAGTACTTC. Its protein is CTSRLEGGEVETQYF.